This TCR beta chain comes out of a study of blood T cells in healthy people across ages. The CDR3 length is 15 residues. Germline CDR1 and CDR2: MNHNS and SASEGT. V dropped 6 bases and J dropped 5; count of bases not matched to a gene: 9. The authors ran a second PCR of roughly 6 to 12 cycles using a sample-barcoded 5' primer and a J-beta primer mix. TCRdb used MiXCR to reprocess the 5' RACE reads, holding one entry per CDR3 protein. Seen here are approximately 900,000 distinct CDR3 sequences, under 50% observed once, and the top ten hold roughly 13%. The gene calls are TRBV6-1 and TRBJ2-2; TRBD1 matches 7 bases. The source of this sequence is a young man in good health. The sample taken for sequencing was blood. The CDR3 sequence: CASREPGQQTGELFF. DNA of the CDR3: TGTGCCAGCAGGGAACCGGGACAGCAGACCGGGGAGCTGTTTTTT.